What follows is one T cell receptor (beta chain) and its context. Its target is unknown. This CDR3 is 16 amino acids long. The germline V gene has CDR1 SGHRS and CDR2 YFSETQ. Trimming took 3 bases from V and 7 from J, leaving 19 bases between them. The TCR beta libraries were generated through quantitative 5'-RACE incorporating molecular barcodes. TCRdb reprocessed the 5' RACE reads with MiXCR, giving one entry per CDR3 protein. The sample carries 450,000 or so distinct CDR3 sequences, 25% to 30% recorded once. These data belong to a study of CD8 T cells in ankylosing spondylitis. General study results and limits: Disease-linked clones, CD8+, were relatively rare in peripheral blood. In ankylosing spondylitis blood, a motif of roughly 8 highly homologous TCR beta variants appeared characteristic.

This TCR was sampled from a male donor with ankylosing spondylitis. The sample comprised blood, either unsorted or a sorted T cell fraction (not recorded which). The chain joins TRBV5-1 to TRBJ2-2; TRBD2 is a possible D gene (6 bases). CDR3 nucleotides: TGCGCCAGCAGCTCCCCGTCTTCCGGGAGTATCGGGGAGCTGTTTTTT. It is translated as CASSSPSSGSIGELFF.